Detailed here is one T cell receptor (beta chain). The sample is drawn from a study of blood T cell repertoires in COVID-19. This CDR3 comprises 16 residues. CDR1 and CDR2 from the germline V gene are LGHDT and YNNKEL (reference sequence). J lost 7 bases, V lost 1 base, and 6 bases had no gene match. The repertoire was sequenced with immunoSEQ multiplex PCR; TCRdb's copy has only in-frame clones and lacks some. The data contain just over 95,000 clones, around nine tenths of them singletons. This receptor was identified in a man aged 60 to 69 with acute or convalescent COVID-19. The chain combines TRBV3-1 (or the pseudogene TRBV3-2) with TRBJ2-1, with 11 bases that match TRBD2. The specimen sequenced was peripheral blood. CDR3 sequence reads: CASSQVLVAGGNEQFF. The CDR3 DNA reads TGTGCCAGCAGCCAAGTTTTGGTAGCGGGGGGGAATGAGCAGTTCTTC.